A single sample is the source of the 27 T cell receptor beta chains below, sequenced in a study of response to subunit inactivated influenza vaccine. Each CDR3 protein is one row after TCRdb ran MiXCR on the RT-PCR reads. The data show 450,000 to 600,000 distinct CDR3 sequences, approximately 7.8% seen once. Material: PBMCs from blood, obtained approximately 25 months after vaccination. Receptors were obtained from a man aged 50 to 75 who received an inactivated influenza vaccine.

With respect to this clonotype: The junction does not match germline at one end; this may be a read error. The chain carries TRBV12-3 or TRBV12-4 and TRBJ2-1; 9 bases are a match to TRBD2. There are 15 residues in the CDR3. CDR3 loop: CASSLRAGGPRSLIF. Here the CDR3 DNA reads TGTGCCAGCAGTTTGAGGGCGGGGGGGCCCAGGAGTTTGATCTTC.

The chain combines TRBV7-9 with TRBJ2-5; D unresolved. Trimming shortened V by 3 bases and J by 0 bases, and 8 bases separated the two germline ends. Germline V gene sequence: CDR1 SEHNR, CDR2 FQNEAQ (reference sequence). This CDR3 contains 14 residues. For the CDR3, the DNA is TGTGCCAGCAGCTTCCGCCAGGACCAAGAGACCCAGTACTTC. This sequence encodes CASSFRQDQETQYF.

CDR3 sequence reads: CSARNPGTAYTEAFF. CDR3 sequence (DNA): TGCAGTGCTAGAAATCCAGGGACAGCCTACACTGAAGCTTTCTTT. The chain employs TRBV20-1 and TRBJ1-1; 7 bases match TRBD1. The ends lost 2 bases at V and 3 bases at J; junction bases unmatched: 9. This CDR3 is built from 15 residues. Germline values: CDR1 DFQATT, CDR2 SNEGSKA (reference sequence).

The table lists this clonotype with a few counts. The CDR3 reads CASSFGGNTYEQYF. The CDR3 DNA reads TGTGCCAGCAGTTTTGGGGGGAATACCTACGAGCAGTACTTC. The rearrangement links TRBV7-2 to TRBJ2-7, with a possible D match to TRBD2 (6 bases). Germline V lookup: CDR1 SGHTA, CDR2 FQGNSA. The CDR3 has 14 residues. With 6 bases removed from V and 2 bases from J, the gap between germline ends came to 14 bases.

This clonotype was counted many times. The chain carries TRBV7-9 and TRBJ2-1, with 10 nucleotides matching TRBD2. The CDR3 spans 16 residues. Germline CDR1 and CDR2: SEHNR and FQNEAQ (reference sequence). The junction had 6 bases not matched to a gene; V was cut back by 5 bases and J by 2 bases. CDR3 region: CASSRGTSEAYNEQFF. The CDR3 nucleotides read TGTGCCAGCAGCCGAGGGACTAGCGAAGCCTACAATGAGCAGTTCTTC.

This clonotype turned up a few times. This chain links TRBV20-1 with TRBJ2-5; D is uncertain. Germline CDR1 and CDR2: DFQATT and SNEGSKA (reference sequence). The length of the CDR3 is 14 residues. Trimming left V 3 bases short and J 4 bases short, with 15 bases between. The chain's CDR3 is CSARRLPLGETQYF. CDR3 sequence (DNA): TGCAGTGCTAGGAGACTCCCCCTAGGAGAGACCCAGTACTTC.

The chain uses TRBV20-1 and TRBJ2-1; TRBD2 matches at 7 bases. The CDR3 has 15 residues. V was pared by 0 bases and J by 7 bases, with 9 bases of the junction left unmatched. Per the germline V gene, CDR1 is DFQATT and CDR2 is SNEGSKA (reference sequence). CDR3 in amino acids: CSARDVPSGYNEQFF. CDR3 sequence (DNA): TGCAGTGCTAGAGATGTTCCTAGCGGTTATAATGAGCAGTTCTTC.

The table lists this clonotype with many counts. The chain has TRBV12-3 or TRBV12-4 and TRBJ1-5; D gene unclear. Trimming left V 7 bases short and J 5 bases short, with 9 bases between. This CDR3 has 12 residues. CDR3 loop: CASTRVDQPQHF. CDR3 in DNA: TGTGCCAGCACCCGAGTTGATCAGCCCCAGCATTTT.

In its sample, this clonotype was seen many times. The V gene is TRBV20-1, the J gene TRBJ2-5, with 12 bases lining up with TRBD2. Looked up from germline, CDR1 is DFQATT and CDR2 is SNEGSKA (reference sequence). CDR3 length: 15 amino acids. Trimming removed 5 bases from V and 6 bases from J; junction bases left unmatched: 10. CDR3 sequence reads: CSASTLTSGGQTQYF. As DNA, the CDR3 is TGCAGTGCTTCTACACTGACTAGCGGGGGCCAGACCCAGTACTTC.

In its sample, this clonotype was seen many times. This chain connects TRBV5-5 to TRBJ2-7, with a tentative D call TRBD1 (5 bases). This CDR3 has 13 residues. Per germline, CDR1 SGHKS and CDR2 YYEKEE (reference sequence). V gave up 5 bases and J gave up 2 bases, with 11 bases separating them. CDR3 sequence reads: CASSFQGPYEQYF. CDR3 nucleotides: TGTGCCAGCAGTTTTCAGGGTCCCTACGAGCAGTACTTC.

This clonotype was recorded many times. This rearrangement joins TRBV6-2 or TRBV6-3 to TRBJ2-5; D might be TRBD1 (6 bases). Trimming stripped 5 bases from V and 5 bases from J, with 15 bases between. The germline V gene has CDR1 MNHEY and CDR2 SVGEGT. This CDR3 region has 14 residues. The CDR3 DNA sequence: TGTGCCAGCAGTCAACCCGGGACATGGGAGACCCAGTACTTC. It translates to CASSQPGTWETQYF.

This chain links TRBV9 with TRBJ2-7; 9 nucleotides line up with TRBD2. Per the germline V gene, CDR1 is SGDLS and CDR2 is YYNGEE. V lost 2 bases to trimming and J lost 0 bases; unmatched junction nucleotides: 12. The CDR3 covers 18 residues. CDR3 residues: CASSVGSGGRVDSYEQYF. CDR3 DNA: TGTGCCAGCAGCGTGGGCTCCGGCGGGAGGGTAGACTCCTACGAGCAGTACTTC.

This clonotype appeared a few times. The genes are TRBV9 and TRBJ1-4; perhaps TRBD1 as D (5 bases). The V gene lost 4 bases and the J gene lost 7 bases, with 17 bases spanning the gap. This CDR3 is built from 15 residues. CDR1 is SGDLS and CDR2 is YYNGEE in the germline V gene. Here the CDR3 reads CASSPREGSGEKLFF. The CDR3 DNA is TGTGCCAGCAGCCCCCGGGAGGGGAGTGGTGAAAAACTGTTTTTT.

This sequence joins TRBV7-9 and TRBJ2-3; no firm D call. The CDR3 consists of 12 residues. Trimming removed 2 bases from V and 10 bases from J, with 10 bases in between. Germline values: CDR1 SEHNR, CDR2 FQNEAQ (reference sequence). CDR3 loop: CASSLPFGAQYF. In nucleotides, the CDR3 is TGTGCCAGCAGCTTACCTTTTGGGGCGCAGTATTTT.

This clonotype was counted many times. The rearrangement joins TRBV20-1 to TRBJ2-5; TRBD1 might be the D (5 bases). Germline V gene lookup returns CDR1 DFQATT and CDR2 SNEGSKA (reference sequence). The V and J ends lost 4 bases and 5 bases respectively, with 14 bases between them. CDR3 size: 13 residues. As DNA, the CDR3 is TGCAGTGCTACACGGACATTATATGAGACCCAGTACTTC. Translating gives CSATRTLYETQYF.

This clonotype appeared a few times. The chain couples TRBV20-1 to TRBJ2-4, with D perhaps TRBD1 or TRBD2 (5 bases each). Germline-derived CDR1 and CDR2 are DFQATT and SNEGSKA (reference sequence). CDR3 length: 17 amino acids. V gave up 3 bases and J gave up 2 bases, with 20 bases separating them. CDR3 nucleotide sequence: TGCAGTGCTAGTTACCTCCGGGGCACGGGTACCAAAAACATTCAGTACTTC. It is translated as CSASYLRGTGTKNIQYF.

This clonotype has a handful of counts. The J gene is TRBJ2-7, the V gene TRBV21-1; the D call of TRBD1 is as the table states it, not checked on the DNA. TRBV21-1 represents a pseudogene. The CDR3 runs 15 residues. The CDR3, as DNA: TGTGCCAGCAGCAAATGCTTCGACAGGGACTACGAGCAGTACTTC. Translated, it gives CASSKCFDRDYEQYF.

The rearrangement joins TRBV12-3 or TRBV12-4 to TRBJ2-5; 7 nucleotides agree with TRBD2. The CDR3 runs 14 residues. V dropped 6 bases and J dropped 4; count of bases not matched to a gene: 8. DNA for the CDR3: TGTGCCAGCAGCCCTAGCGGCCCAAGAGAGACCCAGTACTTC. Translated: CASSPSGPRETQYF.

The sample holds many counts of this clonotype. Written as DNA, the CDR3 is TGCAGTGCTACCGGGACACGCGAAAAACTGTTTTTT. Protein: CSATGTREKLFF. This rearrangement joins TRBV20-1 to TRBJ1-4, with D perhaps TRBD1 (6 bases). Germline CDR1 reads DFQATT; CDR2 reads SNEGSKA (reference sequence). The CDR3 covers 12 residues. The V end lost 4 bases, the J end lost 8 bases, and 11 bases lay between the germline ends.

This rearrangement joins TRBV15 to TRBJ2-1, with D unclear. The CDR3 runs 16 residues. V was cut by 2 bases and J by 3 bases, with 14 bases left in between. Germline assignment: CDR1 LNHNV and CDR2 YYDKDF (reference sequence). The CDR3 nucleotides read TGTGCCACCAGCAGACTACCTTGGGAAGTCTACAATGAGCAGTTCTTC. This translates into CATSRLPWEVYNEQFF.

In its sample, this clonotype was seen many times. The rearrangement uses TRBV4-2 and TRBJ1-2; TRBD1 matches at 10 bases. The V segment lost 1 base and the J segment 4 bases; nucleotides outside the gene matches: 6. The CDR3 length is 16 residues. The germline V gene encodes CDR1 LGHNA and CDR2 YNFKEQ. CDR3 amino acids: CASSQAGTGVLYGYTF. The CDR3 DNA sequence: TGTGCCAGCAGCCAAGCCGGGACAGGGGTTCTCTATGGCTACACCTTC.

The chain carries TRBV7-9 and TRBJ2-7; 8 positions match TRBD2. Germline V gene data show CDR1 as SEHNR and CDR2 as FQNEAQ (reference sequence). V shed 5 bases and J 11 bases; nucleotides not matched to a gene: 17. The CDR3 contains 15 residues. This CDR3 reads CASSAQAAGAPKEYF. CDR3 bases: TGTGCCAGCAGCGCCCAGGCAGCGGGGGCCCCCAAGGAGTACTTC.

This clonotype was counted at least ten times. The CDR3 nucleotides are TGCGCCAGCAGCCAGATCATGGGCCCTCGGGCCACTGAAGCTTTCTTT. Translation: CASSQIMGPRATEAFF. V usage is TRBV4-3 and J usage is TRBJ1-1; D remains ambiguous. From germline, CDR1 is LGHNA and CDR2 YSLEER. The CDR3 is 16 residues long. Trimming removed 3 bases from V and 4 bases from J, with 18 bases in between.

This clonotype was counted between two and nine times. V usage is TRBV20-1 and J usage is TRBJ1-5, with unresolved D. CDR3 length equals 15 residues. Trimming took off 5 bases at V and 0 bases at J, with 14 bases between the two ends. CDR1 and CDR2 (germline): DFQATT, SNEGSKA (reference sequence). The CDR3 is CSAPRAGYSNQPQHF. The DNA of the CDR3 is TGCAGTGCTCCAAGAGCCGGATATAGCAATCAGCCCCAGCATTTT.

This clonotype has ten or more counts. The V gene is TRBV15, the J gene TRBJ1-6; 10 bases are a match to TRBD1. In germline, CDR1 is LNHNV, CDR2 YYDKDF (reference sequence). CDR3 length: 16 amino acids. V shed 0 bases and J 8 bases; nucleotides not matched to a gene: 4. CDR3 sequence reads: CATSRDRGQGDSPLHF. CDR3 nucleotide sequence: TGTGCCACCAGCAGAGATCGTGGACAGGGGGATTCACCCCTCCACTTT.

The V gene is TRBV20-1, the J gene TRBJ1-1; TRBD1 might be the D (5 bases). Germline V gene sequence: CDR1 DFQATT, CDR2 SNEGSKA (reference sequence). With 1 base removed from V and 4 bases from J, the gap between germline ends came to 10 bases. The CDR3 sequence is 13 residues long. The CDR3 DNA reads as TGCAGTGCTAGAGTGGGGGTGGGCACTGAAGCTTTCTTT. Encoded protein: CSARVGVGTEAFF.

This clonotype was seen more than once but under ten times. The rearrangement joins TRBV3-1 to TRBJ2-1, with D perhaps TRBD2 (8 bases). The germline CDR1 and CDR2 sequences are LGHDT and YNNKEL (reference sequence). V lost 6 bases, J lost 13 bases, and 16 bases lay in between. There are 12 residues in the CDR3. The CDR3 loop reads CASRTGREVQFF. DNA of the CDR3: TGTGCCAGCAGGACAGGGCGGGAGGTCCAGTTCTTC.